The clone carrying this T cell receptor beta chain is a singleton in its sample. After removal of 2 bases from V and 2 bases from J, the junction contained 4 bases not matched to a gene. This CDR3 spans 16 amino acids. Germline-derived CDR1 and CDR2 are MNHEY and SMNVEV (reference sequence). The data were obtained in a study of blood T cell repertoires in COVID-19. In the authors' workflow: Counts of nucleated cells, estimated from reference gene primer amplification, were obtained. Repertoires were generated with immunoSEQ multiplex PCR, while TCRdb's copy carries only in-frame clones and drops some. The V and J calls and clone size were taken over from that table, and D and trimming were inferred from the DNA. The sample lists about 46,000 clones, around 82% occurring once.

This chain links TRBV27 with TRBJ2-3, with 10 nucleotides matching TRBD2. Sequencing was done on a sample of peripheral blood. This sequence originates from an elderly woman with acute or convalescent COVID-19. As DNA, the CDR3 is TGTGCCAGCAGTTTAACTAGCGGGGCCTACACAGATACGCAGTATTTT. It specifies CASSLTSGAYTDTQYF.